This T cell receptor (beta chain) was captured by sequencing in a study of blood T cell repertoires in COVID-19. Study-wide context: The United States, Italy and Spain provided the acute and convalescent COVID-19 samples. PBMCs, B-cell-depleted T cells, or T cells provided the cDNA or gDNA that made up the material.

This CDR3 is 15 amino acids long. Between the trimmed V and J ends, which lost 5 bases and 7 bases, there was a span of 19 bases. Germline V gene data show CDR1 as SEHNR and CDR2 as FQNEAQ (reference sequence). This clone was seen a single time. Generated by immunoSEQ multiplex PCR, the TCRdb table keeps only in-frame clones and is missing some. The table shows some 200,000 clones, with 80% to 90% occurring only once. The V call is TRBV7-9, the J call TRBJ2-3, with a tentative D call TRBD1 (6 bases). This TCR came from a man older than 75 with acute or convalescent COVID-19. Sequencing used peripheral blood. The CDR3 protein is CASSPQGGAEHTQYF. CDR3 coding DNA: TGTGCCAGCAGCCCCCAAGGGGGAGCAGAGCATACGCAGTATTTT.